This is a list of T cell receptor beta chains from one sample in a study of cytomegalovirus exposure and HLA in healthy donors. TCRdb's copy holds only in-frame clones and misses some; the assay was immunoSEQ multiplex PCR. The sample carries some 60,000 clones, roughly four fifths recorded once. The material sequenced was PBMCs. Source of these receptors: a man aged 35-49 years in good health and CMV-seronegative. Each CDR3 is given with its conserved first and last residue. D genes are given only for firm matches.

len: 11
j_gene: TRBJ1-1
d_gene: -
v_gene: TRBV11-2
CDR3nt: TGTGCCAGCAGTGGGGGCCGTGAAGCTTTCTTT
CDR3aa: CASSGGREAFF

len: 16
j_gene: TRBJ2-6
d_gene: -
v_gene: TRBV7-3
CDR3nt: TGTGCCAGCAGCGAAACGGGTCTATCTGGGGCCAACGTCCTGACTTTC
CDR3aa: CASSETGLSGANVLTF

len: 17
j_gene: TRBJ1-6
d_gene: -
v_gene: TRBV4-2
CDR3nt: TGTGCCAGCAGCCCAACGCTGGGAGTTTCCTATAATTCACCCCTCCACTTT
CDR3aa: CASSPTLGVSYNSPLHF

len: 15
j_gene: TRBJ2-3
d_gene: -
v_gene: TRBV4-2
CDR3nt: TGTGCCAGCAGCCAAGAGGACAGCCAGGGGGGTACGCAGTATTTT
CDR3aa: CASSQEDSQGGTQYF

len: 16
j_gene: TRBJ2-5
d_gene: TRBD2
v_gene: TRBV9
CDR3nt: TGTGCCAGCAGCGTAGTGTCTAGCGGTCGCCAAGAGACCCAGTACTTC
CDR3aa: CASSVVSSGRQETQYF

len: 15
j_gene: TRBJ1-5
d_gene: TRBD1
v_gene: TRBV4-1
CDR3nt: TGCGCCAGCAGCCAAGACCCCGGACAGGGTAGGCCCCAGCATTTT
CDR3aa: CASSQDPGQGRPQHF

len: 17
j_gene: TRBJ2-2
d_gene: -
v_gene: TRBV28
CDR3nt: TGTGCCAGCAGTTTACCTCGGGGACATATGAACACCGGGGAGCTGTTTTTT
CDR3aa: CASSLPRGHMNTGELFF

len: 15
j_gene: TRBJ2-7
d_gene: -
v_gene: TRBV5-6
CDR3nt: TGTGCCAGCAGTCAGGACGGGGTCGGCTCCTACGAGCAGTACTTC
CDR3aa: CASSQDGVGSYEQYF

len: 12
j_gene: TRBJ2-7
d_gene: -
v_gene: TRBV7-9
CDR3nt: TGTGCCAGCAGCTTAGCGCCCAGGGAGCAGTACTTC
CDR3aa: CASSLAPREQYF

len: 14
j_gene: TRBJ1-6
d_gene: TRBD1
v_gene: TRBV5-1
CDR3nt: TGCGCCAGCAGCTCCGAACAGGGGCATTCACCCCTCCACTTT
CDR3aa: CASSSEQGHSPLHF

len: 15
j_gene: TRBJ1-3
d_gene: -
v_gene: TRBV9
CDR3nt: TGTGCCAGCAGCCCAGACAGCACCTCTGGAAACACCATATATTTT
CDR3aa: CASSPDSTSGNTIYF

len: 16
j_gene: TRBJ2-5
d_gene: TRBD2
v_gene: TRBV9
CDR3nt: TGTGCCAGCAGCGTCACGGGGGGGACCGTCCAAGAGACCCAGTACTTC
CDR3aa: CASSVTGGTVQETQYF

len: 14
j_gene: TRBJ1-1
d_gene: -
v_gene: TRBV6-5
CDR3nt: TGTGCCAGCAGTTACTTAGGGGAGGTCACTGAAGCTTTCTTT
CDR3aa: CASSYLGEVTEAFF

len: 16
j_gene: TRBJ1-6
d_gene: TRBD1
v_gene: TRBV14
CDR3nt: TGTGCCAGCAGCCGACCCGGGACAGGACTTAATTCACCCCTCCACTTT
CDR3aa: CASSRPGTGLNSPLHF

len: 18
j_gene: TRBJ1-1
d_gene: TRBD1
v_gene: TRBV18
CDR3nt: TGTGCCAGCTCACCTCCTTTTTGGGGACAGTCTATGAACACTGAAGCTTTCTTT
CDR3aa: CASSPPFWGQSMNTEAFF

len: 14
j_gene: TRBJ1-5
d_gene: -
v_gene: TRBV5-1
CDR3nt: TGCGCCAGCAGCTTGGGGGGCGACAATCAGCCCCAGCATTTT
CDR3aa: CASSLGGDNQPQHF

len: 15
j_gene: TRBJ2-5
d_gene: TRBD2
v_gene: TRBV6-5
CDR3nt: TGTGCCAGCAGCCTCACAAGCGGGGGCCAAGAGACCCAGTACTTC
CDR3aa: CASSLTSGGQETQYF

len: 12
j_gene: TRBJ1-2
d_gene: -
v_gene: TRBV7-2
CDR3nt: TGTGCCAGCAGCTTTTCCAGGGATGGCTACACCTTC
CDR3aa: CASSFSRDGYTF

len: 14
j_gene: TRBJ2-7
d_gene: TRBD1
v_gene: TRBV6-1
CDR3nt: TGTGCCAGCAGTGTCCGGGGACAGGGGTACGAGCAGTACTTC
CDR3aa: CASSVRGQGYEQYF

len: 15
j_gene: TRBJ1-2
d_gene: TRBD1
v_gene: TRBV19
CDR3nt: TGTGCCAGTAGACGGACAGGGGGCGTCAACTATGGCTACACCTTC
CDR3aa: CASRRTGGVNYGYTF

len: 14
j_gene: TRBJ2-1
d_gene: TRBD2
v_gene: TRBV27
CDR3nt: TGTGCCAGCATAAAGCGGGGGGCCCCTGACGAGCAGTTCTTC
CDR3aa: CASIKRGAPDEQFF

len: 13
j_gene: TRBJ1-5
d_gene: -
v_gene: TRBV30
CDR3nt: TGTGCCTGGACTGGGGGGGCAAATCAGCCCCAGCATTTT
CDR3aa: CAWTGGANQPQHF

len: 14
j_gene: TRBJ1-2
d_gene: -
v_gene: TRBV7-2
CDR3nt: TGTGCCAGCAGCTTAGGTACAGTGGACTATGGCTACACCTTC
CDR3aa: CASSLGTVDYGYTF

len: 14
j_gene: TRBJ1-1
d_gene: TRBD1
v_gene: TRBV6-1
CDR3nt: TGTGCCAGCACCGACAGGGGGAAAGGCACTGAAGCTTTCTTT
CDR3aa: CASTDRGKGTEAFF

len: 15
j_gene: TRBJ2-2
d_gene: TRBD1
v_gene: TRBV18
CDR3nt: TGTGCCAGCTCACCCGGACAGGTGAACACCGGGGAGCTGTTTTTT
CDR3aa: CASSPGQVNTGELFF